The 10 T cell receptor beta chains reported below all come from one sample, sequenced in a study of T-cell memory formation after mild COVID-19. From the 5' RACE reads, TCRdb called clonotypes with MiXCR, one entry per CDR3 protein. The data contain about 560,000 distinct CDR3 sequences, roughly 18% of them singletons. The source material was PBMCs or a T cell subset sorted from them (not recorded which). These receptors were collected from an adult woman who had mild COVID-19 (a few samples of this study predate the infection). Cell type and time point are not known.

This chain links TRBV7-7 with TRBJ2-3; unclear D gene. Trimming removed 2 bases from V and 3 bases from J, with 9 bases in between. The CDR3 runs to 14 residues. CDR1 is SSHAT, CDR2 FNYEAQ, per germline (reference sequence). CDR3 coding DNA: TGTGCCAGCAGCTTACGGCGGTTAACAGATACGCAGTATTTT. Its translation: CASSLRRLTDTQYF.

This clonotype was counted a few times. V usage is TRBV29-1 and J usage is TRBJ1-5; D is uncertain. The V gene's germline CDR1 is SQVTM and CDR2 ANQGSEA. CDR3 size: 14 residues. V shed 6 bases and J shed 2 bases, with 14 bases lying between them. The CDR3 protein is CSVIIERGNQPQHF. The DNA of the CDR3 is TGCAGCGTCATCATCGAACGGGGCAATCAGCCCCAGCATTTT.

This clonotype has just a few counts. The chain is built from TRBV4-1 and TRBJ1-1, with TRBD1 as a possible D gene (5 bases). Germline V gene sequence: CDR1 MGHRA, CDR2 YSYEKL. Between the trimmed V and J ends, which lost 1 base and 0 bases, there was a span of 12 bases. The length of the CDR3 is 16 residues. CDR3 coding DNA: TGCGCCAGCAGCCAAGTGGGGGGGTTTGTGAACACTGAAGCTTTCTTT. Its protein product is CASSQVGGFVNTEAFF.

This rearrangement joins TRBV10-3 to TRBJ2-7; no definite D call. The CDR3 loop spans 15 amino acids. Germline V gene sequence: CDR1 ENHRY, CDR2 SYGVKD. V was trimmed by 0 bases and J by 0 bases, leaving 9 bases between them. CDR3 amino acids: CAISESWADSYEQYF. The DNA for the CDR3 is TGTGCCATCAGTGAGTCATGGGCAGACTCCTACGAGCAGTACTTC.

This clonotype showed up just a few times. The V gene is TRBV7-9, the J gene TRBJ2-3; TRBD2 agrees at 8 bases. Germline CDR1 SEHNR, CDR2 FQNEAQ (reference sequence). V was clipped by 5 bases and J by 0 bases; unmatched bases: 4. This CDR3 is 15 amino acids long. As DNA, the CDR3 is TGTGCCAGCAGCAAGAGCGGGGGAAGCACAGATACGCAGTATTTT. The encoded protein is CASSKSGGSTDTQYF.

The chain links TRBV5-5 to TRBJ2-5; D perhaps matches TRBD2 (6 bases). This CDR3 contains 16 residues. Germline V gene lookup returns CDR1 SGHKS and CDR2 YYEKEE (reference sequence). V lost 1 base and J 4 bases, leaving 17 bases between the germline ends. The CDR3 DNA reads as TGTGCCAGCAGCTTGCCCGGGACTCCGGTCGGAGAGACCCAGTACTTC. The encoded protein is CASSLPGTPVGETQYF.

This chain joins TRBV27 and TRBJ1-1; 8 bases line up with TRBD1. V was clipped by 6 bases and J by 0 bases; unmatched bases: 9. The CDR3 is 16 residues long. Germline V lookup: CDR1 MNHEY, CDR2 SMNVEV (reference sequence). This chain's CDR3 is CASRNTGQGLNTEAFF. The CDR3, as DNA: TGTGCCAGCAGGAATACCGGACAGGGATTGAACACTGAAGCTTTCTTT.

This clonotype was detected only a few times. The chain uses TRBV20-1 and TRBJ2-3; 11 bases are a match to TRBD2. This CDR3 region has 17 residues. The germline gives CDR1 DFQATT, CDR2 SNEGSKA (reference sequence). The V segment lost 1 base and the J segment 4 bases; nucleotides outside the gene matches: 10. In nucleotides, the CDR3 is TGCAGTGCTAGAGCTAGCGGTAGCGGGAGGGCCCCAGATACGCAGTATTTT. Encoded protein: CSARASGSGRAPDTQYF.

J is TRBJ2-5 and V is TRBV29-1; a possible D gene is TRBD2 (5 bases). The CDR3 consists of 12 residues. Trimming shortened V by 3 bases and J by 4 bases, and 9 bases separated the two germline ends. Germline V CDR1 and CDR2: SQVTM, ANQGSEA. The DNA of the CDR3 is TGCAGCGTTGAGTCAGGAGGAGAGACCCAGTACTTC. As protein: CSVESGGETQYF.

The J gene is TRBJ2-1, the V gene TRBV18; 8 nucleotides align to TRBD2. J was trimmed by 5 bases and V by 3 bases; bases with no gene match: 6. CDR1 is KGHSH, CDR2 LQKENI, per germline. The CDR3 contains 15 residues. The CDR3 spells CASSPLPGLDNEQFF. The CDR3 region has the DNA TGTGCCAGCTCACCGTTACCGGGACTAGACAATGAGCAGTTCTTC.